Below, 6 T cell receptor beta chains from the same sample are listed, as sequenced in a study of identical twins. Each CDR3 protein gets one entry after TCRdb re-called the 5' RACE reads with MiXCR. The sample yields hundreds of thousands of distinct CDR3 sequences, less than 7% seen once. The specimen was naive T cells sorted from blood. The receptor source for this set is a man younger than 35 in good health.

This clonotype was recorded at least ten times. The J gene is TRBJ2-1, the V gene TRBV6-5; TRBD2 matches 8 bases. This CDR3 is 16 amino acids long. V lost 0 bases and J lost 8; bases outside the gene matches: 9. Germline V gene lookup returns CDR1 MNHEY and CDR2 SVGAGI. Here the CDR3 DNA reads TGTGCCAGCAGTTACTCGATAACGGGAGGGGGGGATGAGCAGTTCTTC. Its protein product is CASSYSITGGGDEQFF.

The table lists this clonotype with a few counts. V and J are TRBV11-1 and TRBJ2-3; no clear D. The ends were cut back, 5 bases at V and 2 bases at J, with 23 bases in the middle. The CDR3 totals 18 residues. Germline V lookup: CDR1 SGHAT, CDR2 FQDESV (reference sequence). Here the CDR3 reads CASSTRPQPSGHTDTQYF. CDR3 sequence (DNA): TGTGCCAGCAGCACGAGACCCCAGCCCTCGGGCCACACAGATACGCAGTATTTT. The whole variable domain, remainder taken from reference TRBV11-1 and TRBJ2-3, is EAEVAQSPRYKITEKSQAVAFWCDPISGHATLYWYRQILGQGPELLVQFQDESVVDDSQLPKDRFSAERLKGVDSTLKIQPAELGDSAMYLCASSTRPQPSGHTDTQYFGPGTRLTVL.

There are many counts of this clonotype. The J gene is TRBJ2-7, the V gene TRBV9, with D possibly TRBD2 on 5 matching bases. Looked up from germline, CDR1 is SGDLS and CDR2 is YYNGEE. The V end was cut by 3 bases, the J end by 0 bases, with 10 bases between. The CDR3 runs 14 residues. DNA for the CDR3: TGTGCCAGCAGCGGTTTAGGGAGCTCCTACGAGCAGTACTTC. Amino acids: CASSGLGSSYEQYF. The variable domain in full, completed from reference TRBV9 and TRBJ2-7, reads DSGVTQTPKHLITATGQRVTLRCSPRSGDLSVYWYQQSLDQGLQFLIQYYNGEERAKGNILERFSAQQFPDLHSELNLSSLELGDSALYFCASSGLGSSYEQYFGPGTRLTVT.

The genes are TRBV5-6 and TRBJ2-2; maybe TRBD1 (7 bases). CDR1 SGHDT and CDR2 YYEEEE come from the germline V gene. The CDR3 consists of 17 residues. V was pared by 4 bases and J by 7 bases, with 23 bases between. In nucleotides, the CDR3 is TGTGCCAGCAGCCAACTCCGCCAGGGGGGTTATGGCGGGGAGCTGTTTTTT. Its protein is CASSQLRQGGYGGELFF.

This clonotype was seen a few times. J is TRBJ1-5 and V is TRBV4-1; D is unclear. The CDR3 length is 16 residues. Germline V gene sequence: CDR1 MGHRA, CDR2 YSYEKL. V was clipped by 1 base and J by 4 bases, with 14 bases between them. CDR3 protein: CASSQVGTGGNQPQHF. CDR3 nucleotide sequence: TGCGCCAGCAGCCAAGTGGGCACGGGCGGGAATCAGCCCCAGCATTTT.

This clonotype was counted a few times. The chain couples TRBV6-2 or TRBV6-3 to TRBJ1-1; D gene ambiguous. The V and J ends lost 0 bases and 1 base respectively, with 12 bases between them. This CDR3 is built from 16 residues. Looked up from germline, CDR1 is MNHEY and CDR2 is SVGEGT. CDR3 DNA sequence: TGTGCCAGCAGTTACTCCACACCTCCCTCGAACACTGAAGCTTTCTTT. Amino acids: CASSYSTPPSNTEAFF.